This T cell receptor beta chain was captured by sequencing in a study of blood T cell repertoires in COVID-19. About the research overall: T cells, B-cell-depleted T cells, or PBMCs provided the cDNA or gDNA that served as material.

The germline gives CDR1 MNHEY, CDR2 SMNVEV (reference sequence). The length of the CDR3 is 15 residues. V lost 5 bases to trimming and J lost 3 bases; unmatched junction nucleotides: 5. Assay used: immunoSEQ multiplex PCR; TCRdb lists only in-frame clones, some missing. In the table there are roughly 700,000 clones, around 90% of which are singletons. The sequence derives from a woman younger than 30 with acute or convalescent COVID-19. The chain has TRBV27 and TRBJ1-2; 11 nucleotides line up with TRBD1. The specimen sequenced was peripheral blood. CDR3 DNA: TGTGCCAGCAGTAAGGGGGACAGGGGGGACTATGGCTACACCTTC. This sequence encodes CASSKGDRGDYGYTF.